This T cell receptor (beta chain) was identified during a study of blood T cell repertoires in COVID-19. Study as a whole: Donors in the United States, Italy and Spain gave samples during acute or convalescent COVID-19. T cells, B-cell-depleted T cells, or PBMCs provided the cDNA or gDNA that served as material.

Original data processing: Amplification with reference gene primers provided the estimates of nucleated cell counts. Measured with immunoSEQ multiplex PCR; TCRdb has only the in-frame clones, and not every one. V, J and clone size reflect that table, while D and trimming were determined from the DNA. The sample carries roughly 110,000 clones, 60% to 85% recorded once. Losses at the gene ends were 4 bases for V and 8 bases for J; bases not matched to a gene: 6. The CDR3 loop spans 13 amino acids. Germline-derived CDR1 and CDR2 are SEHNR and FQNEAQ (reference sequence). Input material: peripheral blood. This chain joins TRBV7-9 and TRBJ1-2; 8 bases are a match to TRBD1. The sequence was collected from a man in his 70s with acute or convalescent COVID-19. The CDR3 region has the DNA TGTGCCAGCAGCTCGGAGACAGGGGTCGGCTACACCTTC. It is translated as CASSSETGVGYTF.